Sequencing of this T cell receptor (beta chain) was carried out in a study of T cells in Graves' hyperthyroidism and ophthalmopathy. Germline V gene sequence: CDR1 SGHDT, CDR2 YYEEEE. This CDR3 has 15 residues. V lost 1 base and J 4 bases, leaving 11 bases between the germline ends. Amplification of TCR beta CDR3 regions was performed using RNA transcripts as template. Researchers ran a first-round RT-PCR on the TCR CDR3 using the HTBI primer set. TCRdb recomputed calls from the multiplex PCR reads with MiXCR, one row per CDR3 protein. This sample has approximately 300,000 distinct CDR3 sequences, with 15% to 20% found just once. The table lists this clonotype with many counts.

This TCR derives from a woman between 55 and 75 years old with Graves' ophthalmopathy. Material: blood. V is TRBV5-6 and J is TRBJ1-4; D possibly corresponds to TRBD1 (5 bases). The CDR3 DNA follows: TGTGCCAGCAGCTTGTTTTCGCAGGGTAATGAAAAACTGTTTTTT. Its translation is CASSLFSQGNEKLFF.